The rows below give T cell receptor beta chains drawn from one sample of a study of shared clonotypes between healthy human individuals. Clones were read by immunoSEQ multiplex PCR, and TCRdb kept only the in-frame ones, dropping some. Of some 1.5 million clones detected, around 97% appear once; the ten largest clones hold over 1%. The specimen was naive CD4+ T cells sorted from blood. These receptors were taken from a man aged 25-40 years in good health. The CDR3 runs from the conserved cysteine through the conserved F or W. Each record gives: V gene, clone size, D gene, J gene, CDR3 DNA, CDR3 protein. The D gene is left open where the match is weak. Size is stated for part of the rows, as once, few or many counts, or as a class when the clone is expanded.

V: TRBV7-9; size: .; D: TRBD1; J: TRBJ2-5; DNA: TGTGCCAGCAGCCTAAGACAGGGCTTCTTCGGGACCCAGTACTTC; CDR3: CASSLRQGFFGTQYF
V: TRBV5-1; size: .; D: TRBD1; J: TRBJ2-4; DNA: TGCGCCAGCAGTGGCGGACAGGGCGGCATTCAGTACTTC; CDR3: CASSGGQGGIQYF
V: TRBV7-2; size: .; D: .; J: TRBJ2-1; DNA: TGTGCCAGCAGCCTAGCCCACAATGAGCAGTTCTTC; CDR3: CASSLAHNEQFF
V: TRBV5-1; size: .; D: .; J: TRBJ2-1; DNA: TGCGCCAGCAGCTGGGAAGGAGGAAGGGGCCGCTCCTACAATGAGCAGTTCTTC; CDR3: CASSWEGGRGRSYNEQFF
V: TRBV11-3; size: .; D: TRBD2; J: TRBJ2-1; DNA: TGTGCCAGCAGCTTAAGGTTAGCGGGAACCTACAATGAGCAGTTCTTC; CDR3: CASSLRLAGTYNEQFF
V: TRBV5-6; size: once; D: .; J: TRBJ2-3; DNA: TGTGCCAGCAGCCGGCCCGGGACCGGAGACCCAGATACGCAGTATTTT; CDR3: CASSRPGTGDPDTQYF
V: TRBV25-1; size: few; D: .; J: TRBJ2-5; DNA: TGTGCCAGCAGTCCCCACCGGACTAACCAAGAGACCCAGTACTTC; CDR3: CASSPHRTNQETQYF
V: TRBV5-1; size: .; D: .; J: TRBJ2-7; DNA: TGCGCCAGCAGCCCCCAACCCCAAGGTCCGGGGACATCCTACGAGCAGTACTTC; CDR3: CASSPQPQGPGTSYEQYF
V: TRBV7-6; size: .; D: .; J: TRBJ2-7; DNA: TGTGCCAGCAGCTTAACTAGTCTCTACGAGCAGTACTTC; CDR3: CASSLTSLYEQYF
V: TRBV11-2; size: .; D: .; J: TRBJ2-2; DNA: TGTGCCAGCAGCCAGCGGGGACAGAACACCGGGGAGCTGTTTTTT; CDR3: CASSQRGQNTGELFF
V: TRBV18; size: .; D: TRBD1; J: TRBJ2-7; DNA: TGTGCCAGCTCACCCCTACCGGGACAGGGCTACGAGCAGTACTTC; CDR3: CASSPLPGQGYEQYF
V: TRBV5-4; size: .; D: .; J: TRBJ1-4; DNA: TGTGCCAGCAGCCCCGCACTACAGGAAAAACTGTTTTTT; CDR3: CASSPALQEKLFF
V: TRBV5-4; size: .; D: .; J: TRBJ2-5; DNA: TGTGCCAGCAGCTTGCCTGTCGCAGGGCAAGAGACCCAGTACTTC; CDR3: CASSLPVAGQETQYF
V: TRBV28; size: .; D: .; J: TRBJ2-7; DNA: TGTGCCAGCAGTTTATACACTCCCTTGTGGGGTGAGCAGTACTTC; CDR3: CASSLYTPLWGEQYF
V: TRBV9; size: .; D: .; J: TRBJ2-5; DNA: TGTGCCAGCAGCGTAGGCACAGCTCAAGAGACCCAGTACTTC; CDR3: CASSVGTAQETQYF
V: TRBV7-3; size: .; D: .; J: TRBJ2-1; DNA: TGTGCCAGCAGCCCCCGGGTATCGTATGAGCAGTTCTTC; CDR3: CASSPRVSYEQFF
V: TRBV7-2; size: .; D: .; J: TRBJ2-5; DNA: TGTGCCAGCAGCTTTTCCCTGACTAGGCGTGGAGAGACCCAGTACTTC; CDR3: CASSFSLTRRGETQYF
V: TRBV20-1; size: .; D: .; J: TRBJ2-1; DNA: TGCAGTGCTAGGATAATCAATGAGCAGTTCTTC; CDR3: CSARIINEQFF
V: TRBV19; size: once; D: .; J: TRBJ1-2; DNA: TGTGCCAGTAGTATTGGGCACGGCGATGGCTACACCTTC; CDR3: CASSIGHGDGYTF
V: TRBV6-1; size: .; D: TRBD2; J: TRBJ2-7; DNA: TGTGCCAGCAGTGAAATGGGACTAGCGGGAGGGTGGGGCTTCTCCTACGAGCAGTACTTC; CDR3: CASSEMGLAGGWGFSYEQYF
V: TRBV28; size: once; D: TRBD2; J: TRBJ2-5; DNA: TGTGCCAGCCACAGGGGCCTAGCGGGAGACTTGGCCCAGTACTTC; CDR3: CASHRGLAGDLAQYF
V: TRBV7-2; size: .; D: TRBD1; J: TRBJ2-7; DNA: TGTGCCAGCAGCTTACAGCCCTACGGGGGACAGGCCCCCTACGAGCAGTACTTC; CDR3: CASSLQPYGGQAPYEQYF
V: TRBV9; size: .; D: TRBD2; J: TRBJ2-1; DNA: TGTGCCAGCAGCCCGACTAGCGGGACACACAATGAGCAGTTCTTC; CDR3: CASSPTSGTHNEQFF
V: TRBV10-3; size: .; D: TRBD2; J: TRBJ2-2; DNA: TGTGCCATCAGTGATACGCTAGCGGGAGGTAGGAACGCCGGGGAGCTGTTTTTT; CDR3: CAISDTLAGGRNAGELFF
V: TRBV9; size: .; D: TRBD2; J: TRBJ2-1; DNA: TGTGCCAGCAGCACCCTAGCGGGAGCCTACAATGAGCAGTTCTTC; CDR3: CASSTLAGAYNEQFF
V: TRBV6-6; size: .; D: TRBD1; J: TRBJ1-1; DNA: TGTGCCAGCAGATCCGGGGACAGCGAAGCTTTCTTT; CDR3: CASRSGDSEAFF
V: TRBV5-1; size: .; D: TRBD2; J: TRBJ2-3; DNA: TGCGCCAGCAGCTCTGGACTAGCGGGGCCTAGCGCAGATACGCAGTATTTT; CDR3: CASSSGLAGPSADTQYF
V: TRBV5-5; size: .; D: TRBD1; J: TRBJ1-4; DNA: TGTGCCAGCAGCGCCCTCCAGGGGGTTAATGAAAAACTGTTTTTT; CDR3: CASSALQGVNEKLFF
V: TRBV9; size: .; D: TRBD2; J: TRBJ2-1; DNA: TGTGCCAGCAGCCCCCTATGGGCGGGAGATACCCACAATGAGCAGTTCTTC; CDR3: CASSPLWAGDTHNEQFF
V: TRBV15; size: .; D: .; J: TRBJ2-2; DNA: TGTGCCACCAGCACTCTCCGAGGCAGGGGGGGCACCGGGGAGCTGTTTTTT; CDR3: CATSTLRGRGGTGELFF
V: TRBV7-9; size: .; D: .; J: TRBJ2-3; DNA: TGTGCCAGCAGCACATTGTCCATAGATACGCAGTATTTT; CDR3: CASSTLSIDTQYF
V: TRBV28; size: .; D: .; J: TRBJ2-7; DNA: TGTGCCAGCAGGAAGGGACGCCCCACCTACGAGCAGTACTTC; CDR3: CASRKGRPTYEQYF
V: TRBV7-2; size: .; D: .; J: TRBJ1-2; DNA: TGTGCCAGCAGCTTACGGGGAGGGGAGCGGGGCTACACCTTC; CDR3: CASSLRGGERGYTF
V: TRBV6-5; size: .; D: .; J: TRBJ2-4; DNA: TGTGCCAGCAGTCATCAAGGGGTCGGCAAAAACATTCAGTACTTC; CDR3: CASSHQGVGKNIQYF
V: TRBV4-3; size: .; D: .; J: TRBJ2-1; DNA: TGCGCCAGCAGCCAAGAAGGGGCCTACAATGAGCAGTTCTTC; CDR3: CASSQEGAYNEQFF
V: TRBV6-6; size: .; D: .; J: TRBJ2-7; DNA: TGTGCCAGCACCCAGGGTGGCGAGCAGTACTTC; CDR3: CASTQGGEQYF
V: TRBV30; size: .; D: TRBD1; J: TRBJ1-5; DNA: TGTGCCTGGAGTCCACAGGGGACGCAGCCCCAGCATTTT; CDR3: CAWSPQGTQPQHF